The 20 T cell receptor beta chains in this list originate from one sample, sequenced in a study of CXCR3-negative and CXCR3-positive naive CD8 T cells. Whole-study results and caveats: Hydrophobicity was higher for TRB CDR3s found in CXCR3-positive naive cells than in CXCR3-negative naive cells.

Antigen specificity for these receptors is unknown. cDNA libraries for TRB were generated by 5' RACE incorporating UMI labels. TCRdb reprocessed the 5' RACE reads and keeps a single row for each CDR3 protein, giving no DNA. There are approximately 8,400 distinct CDR3 sequences in the sample, with 1.5% to 2.5% held by the top ten. Sequencing used naive CXCR3+ CD8+ T cells from blood. Subset denoted: CD45RO-CCR7+CD27+CD95- naive CD8+ T cells expressing CXCR3 (TNR3+). These receptors were collected from a human donor in good health. Some clones in this sample may be carry-over from other donors' samples.

Its frequency marks this clonotype as medium-sized (0.01 to 0.1%). V gene TRBV7-2 combines with J gene TRBJ1-1. Germline V gene lookup returns CDR1 SGHTA and CDR2 FQGNSA. The CDR3 is 15 residues long. The CDR3: CASSSFSMKNTEAFF.

Measured by frequency, this clonotype is medium-sized. The J gene is TRBJ2-1, the V gene TRBV7-9; lacking DNA, the TRBD1 call made by TCRdb goes unchecked. Per the germline V gene, CDR1 is SEHNR and CDR2 is FQNEAQ (reference sequence). This CDR3 is built from 13 residues. The CDR3 loop is CASSWGGVDEQFF. Full variable domain (outside the CDR3, taken from reference TRBV7-9 and TRBJ2-1): DTGVSQNPRHKITKRGQNVTFRCDPISEHNRLYWYRQTLGQGPEFLTYFQNEAQLEKSRLLSDRFSAERPKGSFSTLEIQRTEQGDSAMYLCASSWGGVDEQFFGPGTRLTVL.

The rearrangement joins TRBV5-6 to TRBJ2-1; absent DNA, TCRdb's TRBD1 call cannot be checked. CDR3 size: 14 residues. Germline CDR1 and CDR2: SGHDT and YYEEEE. The CDR3 protein is CASSPGVFYNEQFF.

This clonotype is medium-sized (0.01 to 0.1%) by frequency. The chain recombines TRBV28 with TRBJ2-7. Germline V lookup: CDR1 MDHEN, CDR2 SYDVKM. CDR3 length equals 12 residues. The CDR3 is CASSFGPYEQYF.

This clonotype is deemed medium-sized (0.01 to 0.1%) by its frequency. The rearrangement joins TRBV28 to TRBJ2-3; the TCRdb D gene call, TRBD1, has no DNA to confirm it. There are 14 residues in the CDR3. Looked up from germline, CDR1 is MDHEN and CDR2 is SYDVKM. CDR3 sequence reads: CASRDPARTDTQYF.

The gene calls are TRBV27 and TRBJ2-2; the TRBD1 assignment by TCRdb is unverifiable without DNA. There are 15 residues in the CDR3. Per the germline V gene, CDR1 is MNHEY and CDR2 is SMNVEV (reference sequence). CDR3 protein: CASRVDRVGTGELFF.

This rearrangement joins TRBV29-1 to TRBJ1-1; the D call of TRBD1 rests on TCRdb alone, since no DNA is present to check it. Per germline, CDR1 SQVTM and CDR2 ANQGSEA. The CDR3 sequence is 12 residues long. The chain's CDR3 is CSVRAGGTEAFF.

This chain uses TRBV9 with TRBJ1-1; TCRdb outputs TRBD1, but without DNA this stays unchecked. Germline V gene data show CDR1 as SGDLS and CDR2 as YYNGEE. CDR3 length: 16 amino acids. The chain's CDR3 is CASSPGQGAVETEAFF.

By frequency, this clonotype is medium-sized. V and J are TRBV29-1 and TRBJ2-2. This CDR3 spans 11 amino acids. Germline CDR1 is SQVTM and CDR2 is ANQGSEA. The CDR3 loop is CSVEVTGELFF.

The chain uses TRBV12-3 or TRBV12-4 and TRBJ2-1; TCRdb lists TRBD2, though no DNA is available to test this call. This CDR3 has 19 amino acids. CDR3: CASSLRGASGRESYNEQFF.

The chain carries TRBV4-2 and TRBJ2-5; TCRdb's D gene call, TRBD1, goes unchecked for lack of DNA. Germline CDR1 reads LGHNA; CDR2 reads YNFKEQ. This CDR3 region has 15 residues. The CDR3 reads CASSLTGGVGETQYF.

The chain employs TRBV3-1 and TRBJ2-1; TCRdb's D call of TRBD1 is untestable without DNA. Germline lookup yields CDR1 LGHDT and CDR2 YNNKEL (reference sequence). The CDR3 runs to 15 residues. CDR3: CASSQGTSSYNEQFF.

V usage is TRBV20-1 and J usage is TRBJ1-2; TCRdb lists TRBD1, though no DNA is available to test this call. The CDR3 has 14 residues. Germline V gene sequence: CDR1 DFQATT, CDR2 SNEGSKA (reference sequence). The CDR3 loop reads CSARDNRDIYGYTF.

The chain carries TRBV6-2 or TRBV6-3 and TRBJ2-1; TCRdb's assignment of TRBD2 cannot be checked, as there is no DNA. This CDR3 contains 15 residues. The germline V gene has CDR1 MNHEY and CDR2 SVGEGT. The CDR3 sequence: CASSLLAGVYNEQFF.

V gene TRBV2 combines with J gene TRBJ2-1; TCRdb names TRBD1, which stays unverified in the absence of DNA. This CDR3 contains 15 residues. CDR1 is SNHLY and CDR2 is FYNNEI in the germline V gene. The CDR3 reads CASSERDQTYNEQFF.

The rearrangement joins TRBV6-5 to TRBJ2-1; no DNA is available, so the TRBD1 call from TCRdb remains unchecked. The germline CDR1 and CDR2 sequences are MNHEY and SVGAGI. The CDR3 loop spans 14 amino acids. This CDR3 is CASSYSSGGNEQFF.

By frequency, this clonotype registers medium-sized. The gene calls are TRBV28 and TRBJ2-1; lacking DNA, the TRBD1 call made by TCRdb goes unchecked. This CDR3 region has 17 residues. From germline, CDR1 is MDHEN and CDR2 SYDVKM. This CDR3 is CASSQPLQGSSNNEQFF. The full variable domain, rest sourced from reference TRBV28 and TRBJ2-1, is DVKVTQSSRYLVKRTGEKVFLECVQDMDHENMFWYRQDPGLGLRLIYFSYDVKMKEKGDIPEGYSVSREKKERFSLILESASTNQTSMYLCASSQPLQGSSNNEQFFGPGTRLTVL.

This clonotype is classed as medium-sized by frequency. The chain uses TRBV4-1 and TRBJ2-1; without DNA, the TCRdb call of TRBD1 cannot be checked. CDR3 size: 16 residues. CDR1 is MGHRA and CDR2 is YSYEKL in the germline V gene. The CDR3 here is CASSQEFRDRANEQFF.

The rearrangement links TRBV2 to TRBJ2-5. The CDR3 loop spans 15 amino acids. From germline, CDR1 is SNHLY and CDR2 FYNNEI. The CDR3 protein is CASSEVDFGQETQYF.

This clonotype is classed as medium-sized by frequency. The chain combines TRBV27 with TRBJ2-7. The CDR3 totals 13 residues. The germline gives CDR1 MNHEY, CDR2 SMNVEV (reference sequence). Here the CDR3 reads CASSSGNTYEQYF.